The 15 T cell receptor beta chains below come from one sample, sequenced in a study of cytomegalovirus exposure and HLA in healthy donors. PCR amplification relied on 60 Vbeta primers (plus 13 Jbeta primers). Some clones are missing from TCRdb's copy, which holds only in-frame ones; the method was immunoSEQ multiplex PCR. This sample yields some 150,000 clones, of which over 80% are seen a single time; less than 3% belongs to the top ten. Sequencing input: PBMCs. The origin of the receptors is a woman between 25 and 40 years old in good health and CMV-seronegative.

The CDR3 DNA reads TGCGCCAGCAGCGCGGACAGGGTAGAGAACGAGCAGTACTTC. It yields the protein CASSADRVENEQYF. The rearrangement uses TRBV5-1 and TRBJ2-7, with 8 bases aligning to TRBD1. The trim removed 4 bases at V and 5 bases at J, leaving 8 bases unmatched. The CDR3 has 14 residues. Germline assignment: CDR1 SGHRS and CDR2 YFSETQ.

In this sample, this clone turned up once. The rearrangement uses TRBV6-5 and TRBJ2-3, with D tentatively TRBD1 (5 bases). Between the trimmed V and J ends, which lost 0 bases and 7 bases, there was a span of 14 bases. The CDR3 sequence is 15 residues long. Germline V gene data show CDR1 as MNHEY and CDR2 as SVGAGI. CDR3 protein: CASSYSRTLGNTQYF. CDR3 bases: TGTGCCAGCAGTTACTCTCGGACACTTGGAAATACGCAGTATTTT.

The CDR3 nucleotides read TGTGCCAGCAGTTTAGGGGGGAGTCAAGAGACCCAGTACTTC. Amino acid sequence: CASSLGGSQETQYF. V is TRBV27 and J is TRBJ2-5, with D perhaps TRBD2 (6 bases). Germline CDR1 is MNHEY and CDR2 is SMNVEV (reference sequence). The V end was cut by 2 bases, the J end by 2 bases, with 9 bases between. This CDR3 spans 14 amino acids.

This clone was observed a few times. This chain uses TRBV2 with TRBJ1-6; the D is unclear. V gave up 6 bases and J gave up 4 bases, with 7 bases separating them. Germline values: CDR1 SNHLY, CDR2 FYNNEI. CDR3 length: 13 residues. In DNA, the CDR3 is TGTGCCAGCAGGTTCCAATATAATTCACCCCTCCACTTT. This sequence encodes CASRFQYNSPLHF.

The rearrangement uses TRBV7-3 and TRBJ2-3, with 11 bases that match TRBD2. This CDR3 is built from 16 residues. The V and J ends lost 5 bases and 2 bases, in that order; junction bases with no gene match: 6. CDR1 is SGHTA, CDR2 FQGTGA, per germline. In DNA form, the CDR3 reads TGTGCCAGCAGCCGAGGGACTAGCGGTCTCACAGATACGCAGTATTTT. This encodes CASSRGTSGLTDTQYF.

This clone was detected a few times. V gene TRBV10-3 combines with J gene TRBJ2-3; D is possibly TRBD1 (6 bases). The CDR3 loop spans 15 amino acids. The V end was cut by 2 bases, the J end by 0 bases, with 9 bases between. Germline CDR1 ENHRY, CDR2 SYGVKD. The CDR3 region has the DNA TGTGCCATCAGTGAGGGGACACCTAGCACAGATACGCAGTATTTT. Its protein product is CAISEGTPSTDTQYF.

The chain recombines TRBV20-1 with TRBJ2-7, with D perhaps matching TRBD2 (6 bases). Trimming pared 7 bases from V and 5 bases from J, leaving 9 bases between. Germline values: CDR1 DFQATT, CDR2 SNEGSKA (reference sequence). This CDR3 contains 10 residues. The CDR3 DNA is TGCAGTGTAGGAGGGAACGAGCAGTACTTC. Its protein product is CSVGGNEQYF.

As concerns this clone: Germline and junction disagree at one end, which may indicate a read error. The V gene is TRBV2, the J gene TRBJ1-4; D remains unclear. Germline V gene sequence: CDR1 SNHLY, CDR2 FYNNEI. CDR3 size: 12 residues. This CDR3 reads CASGGLDEKLFF. Here the CDR3 DNA reads TGTGCCAGCGGCGGGTTAGATGAGAAACTGTTTTTT.

This clone has a handful of counts. This sequence joins TRBV2 and TRBJ1-2; the match to TRBD1 covers 12 bases. This CDR3 contains 14 residues. Per germline, CDR1 SNHLY and CDR2 FYNNEI. The V and J ends lost 6 bases and 7 bases, in that order; junction bases with no gene match: 6. CDR3 DNA: TGTGCCAGCAGGGGGACAGGGGGCGCCGGTGGCTACACCTTC. Its translation: CASRGTGGAGGYTF.

This rearrangement joins TRBV28 to TRBJ1-5, with D possibly being TRBD1 (5 bases). CDR1 is MDHEN, CDR2 SYDVKM, per germline. V shed 5 bases and J shed 5 bases, with 16 bases lying between them. The CDR3 sequence is 15 residues long. For the CDR3, the DNA is TGTGCCAGCAGTGGACACGGACGGCCGGATCAGCCCCAGCATTTT. Amino acids: CASSGHGRPDQPQHF.

The chain couples TRBV7-9 to TRBJ2-7; D might be TRBD2 (7 bases). The V gene lost 3 bases and the J gene lost 6 bases, with 15 bases spanning the gap. The CDR3 extends over 14 amino acids. In germline, CDR1 is SEHNR, CDR2 FQNEAQ (reference sequence). CDR3 DNA sequence: TGTGCCAGCAGCTTTACAGGGAGGGTTGGCGAGCAGTACTTC. Translating it yields CASSFTGRVGEQYF.

J is TRBJ2-5 and V is TRBV5-1, with D possibly TRBD1 on 5 matching bases. The CDR3 totals 14 residues. Looked up from germline, CDR1 is SGHRS and CDR2 is YFSETQ. The germline V and J ends were trimmed by 1 base and 4 bases, with 11 bases remaining between them. The CDR3 DNA follows: TGCGCCAGCAGCTTGACGACAGAAAGAGAGACCCAGTACTTC. It translates to CASSLTTERETQYF. Full variable domain (missing parts from reference TRBV5-1 and TRBJ2-5): KAGVTQTPRYLIKTRGQQVTLSCSPISGHRSVSWYQQTPGQGLQFLFEYFSETQRNKGNFPGRFSGRQFSNSRSEMNVSTLELGDSALYLCASSLTTERETQYFGPGTRLLVL.

This rearrangement joins TRBV14 to TRBJ2-1; 9 bases align to TRBD2. Germline V gene lookup returns CDR1 SGHDN and CDR2 FVKESK. The ends lost 1 base at V and 8 bases at J; junction bases unmatched: 15. The CDR3 has 18 amino acids. CDR3 in amino acids: CASSQAGARAGGLDEQFF. CDR3 bases: TGTGCCAGCAGCCAAGCCGGTGCGAGGGCGGGAGGGCTCGATGAGCAGTTCTTC.

The chain links TRBV6-1 to TRBJ2-7, with D possibly TRBD1 on 6 matching bases. The CDR3 contains 14 residues. V was cut by 2 bases and J by 5 bases, with 13 bases left in between. Germline CDR1 MNHNS, CDR2 SASEGT. The CDR3: CASSEIGGGDEQYF. The CDR3 DNA reads as TGTGCCAGCAGTGAAATAGGGGGTGGTGACGAGCAGTACTTC.

The CDR3 DNA sequence: TGTGCCAGTAGACCCCTCTGGGAGCCTGACAGGGGGATATATGAGCAGTTCTTC. Its translation is CASRPLWEPDRGIYEQFF. The chain joins TRBV19 to TRBJ2-1; 9 bases line up with TRBD1. The V and J ends lost 6 bases and 8 bases, in that order; junction bases with no gene match: 20. Germline CDR1 reads LNHDA; CDR2 reads SQIVND (reference sequence). The CDR3 is 18 amino acids.